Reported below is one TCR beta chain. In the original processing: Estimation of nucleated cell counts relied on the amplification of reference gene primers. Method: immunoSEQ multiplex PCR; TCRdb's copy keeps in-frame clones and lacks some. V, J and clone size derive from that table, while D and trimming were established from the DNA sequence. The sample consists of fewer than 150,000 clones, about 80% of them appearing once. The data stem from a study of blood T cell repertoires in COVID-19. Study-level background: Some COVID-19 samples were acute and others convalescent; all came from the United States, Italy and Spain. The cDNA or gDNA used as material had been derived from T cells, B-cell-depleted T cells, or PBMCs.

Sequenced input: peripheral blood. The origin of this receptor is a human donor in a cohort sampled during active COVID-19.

CDR3 protein: CASSRTGTSGEETQYF. The CDR3 DNA sequence: TGTGCCAGCAGCCGAACCGGGACTAGCGGGGAAGAGACCCAGTACTTC. This chain joins TRBV4-2 and TRBJ2-5; 13 bases are shared with TRBD2. With V trimmed by 4 bases and J by 3 bases, 5 bases remained unmatched. CDR3 length equals 16 residues. Germline V lookup: CDR1 LGHNA, CDR2 YNFKEQ.